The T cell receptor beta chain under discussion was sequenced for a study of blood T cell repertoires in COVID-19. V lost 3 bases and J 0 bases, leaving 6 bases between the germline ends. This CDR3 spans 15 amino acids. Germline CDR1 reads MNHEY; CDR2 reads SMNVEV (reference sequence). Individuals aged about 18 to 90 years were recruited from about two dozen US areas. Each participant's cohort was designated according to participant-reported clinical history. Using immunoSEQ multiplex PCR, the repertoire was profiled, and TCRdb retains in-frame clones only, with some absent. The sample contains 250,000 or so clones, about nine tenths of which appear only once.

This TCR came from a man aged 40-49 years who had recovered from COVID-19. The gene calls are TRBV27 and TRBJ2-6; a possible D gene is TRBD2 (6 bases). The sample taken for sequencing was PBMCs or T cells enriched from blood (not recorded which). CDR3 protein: CASSFGGSGANVLTF. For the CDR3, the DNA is TGTGCCAGCAGTTTCGGGGGCTCTGGGGCCAACGTCCTGACTTTC.